The 20 T cell receptor beta chains below were found in one sample sequenced in a study of cytotoxic CD8 clonotypes in ibrutinib-treated CLL. TCRdb keeps only in-frame clones here, not all; method: immunoSEQ multiplex PCR. The data hold 42,000 or so clones, with approximately 67% observed a single time. Material: PBMCs, obtained at disease progression, from a patient treated with ibrutinib. The origin of the receptors is a human donor with chronic lymphocytic leukemia.

This sequence joins TRBV7-9 and TRBJ2-3; 7 bases are shared with TRBD2. The CDR3 is made up of 17 amino acids. The J segment lost 4 bases and the V segment lost 4 bases, leaving 14 bases of the junction unmatched. Germline CDR1 and CDR2: SEHNR and FQNEAQ (reference sequence). The CDR3 bases are TGTGCCAGCAGCTCTACTCTAGCGGTCACGGGGTCAGATACGCAGTATTTT. Translated: CASSSTLAVTGSDTQYF.

The rearrangement links TRBV7-6 to TRBJ2-2; tentative D call: TRBD1 (5 bases). The CDR3 has 16 amino acids. The germline gives CDR1 SGHVS, CDR2 FNYEAQ. V lost 5 bases, J lost 2 bases, and 15 bases lay in between. The CDR3 region is CASSPPETVNTGELFF. DNA for the CDR3: TGTGCCAGCAGCCCCCCGGAGACAGTTAACACCGGGGAGCTGTTTTTT.

This clone turned up a few times. CDR3 in amino acids: CASSGRAVTEAFF. CDR3 nucleotides: TGTGCCAGCAGCGGACGGGCAGTCACTGAAGCTTTCTTT. The chain is built from TRBV4-2 and TRBJ1-1, with unresolved D. The germline V gene encodes CDR1 LGHNA and CDR2 YNFKEQ. This CDR3 region has 13 residues. V dropped 5 bases and J dropped 4 bases, with 11 bases sitting between them.

This chain uses TRBV4-2 with TRBJ2-7, with D possibly called TRBD1 or TRBD2 (6 bases each). The CDR3 loop spans 15 amino acids. Germline values: CDR1 LGHNA, CDR2 YNFKEQ. V lost 4 bases to trimming and J lost 5 bases, with 18 bases between them. The CDR3 DNA reads TGTGCCAGCAGCCTAAACGCCGGGGGCTTCGACGAGCAGTACTTC. This gives the protein CASSLNAGGFDEQYF.

This sequence joins TRBV7-3 and TRBJ2-1; the D is unclear. Trimming pared 5 bases from V and 4 bases from J, leaving 9 bases between. The CDR3 has 13 residues. Germline-derived CDR1 and CDR2 are SGHTA and FQGTGA. Here the CDR3 reads CASSRSTYNEQFF. The CDR3 DNA sequence: TGTGCCAGCAGCCGAAGCACATACAATGAGCAGTTCTTC.

Details on this clone: An end of the junction differs from the germline gene, which may be a read error. This chain joins TRBV7-7 and TRBJ2-1; D is perhaps TRBD2 (6 bases). Per germline, CDR1 SSHAT and CDR2 FNYEAQ (reference sequence). The CDR3 consists of 13 residues. Here the CDR3 reads CASSAGLYNEQFF. The CDR3 DNA is TGTGCTAGCAGCGCGGGGCTCTACAATGAGCAGTTCTTC.

The J gene is TRBJ2-5, the V gene TRBV30; D is unclear. V shed 3 bases and J shed 5 bases, with 7 bases lying between them. Per the germline V gene, CDR1 is GTSNPN and CDR2 is SVGIG (reference sequence). The CDR3 has 11 residues. The CDR3 is CAWSLRETQYF. For the CDR3, the DNA is TGTGCCTGGAGCCTCCGGGAGACCCAGTACTTC.

The rearrangement links TRBV9 to TRBJ1-5; 7 bases map to TRBD1. There are 15 residues in the CDR3. The J segment lost 2 bases and the V segment lost 0 bases, leaving 2 bases of the junction unmatched. CDR1 is SGDLS and CDR2 is YYNGEE in the germline V gene. CDR3 region: CASSVGGTGNQPQHF. The CDR3 DNA sequence: TGTGCCAGCAGCGTAGGGGGGACAGGCAATCAGCCCCAGCATTTT.

This clone has more than one count but fewer than ten. The V call is TRBV7-2, the J call TRBJ2-7, with D perhaps assigned TRBD1 or TRBD2 (6 bases each). The CDR3 is 13 residues long. CDR1 is SGHTA and CDR2 is FQGNSA in the germline V gene. Trimming removed 4 bases from V and 7 bases from J, with 14 bases in between. The CDR3 reads CASSSGAPWEQYF. For the CDR3, the DNA is TGTGCCAGCAGCTCGGGGGCCCCCTGGGAGCAGTACTTC.

The chain couples TRBV6-5 to TRBJ1-5; weak D call: TRBD1 (6 bases). With 0 bases removed from V and 7 bases from J, the gap between germline ends came to 13 bases. Per the germline V gene, CDR1 is MNHEY and CDR2 is SVGAGI. The CDR3 is made up of 15 amino acids. This CDR3 reads CASSYSITGKQPQHF. The DNA for the CDR3 is TGTGCCAGCAGTTACTCGATAACAGGGAAACAGCCCCAGCATTTT.

This clone was seen once. The chain links TRBV2 to TRBJ1-1; unclear D gene. The CDR3 contains 13 residues. V lost 4 bases to trimming and J lost 0 bases, with 6 bases between them. Per germline, CDR1 SNHLY and CDR2 FYNNEI. The CDR3 region is CASSVGMNTEAFF. CDR3 coding DNA: TGTGCCAGCAGTGTGGGTATGAACACTGAAGCTTTCTTT. Looking up the rest from reference TRBV2 and TRBJ1-1 gives the full variable domain: EPEVTQTPSHQVTQMGQEVILRCVPISNHLYFYWYRQILGQKVEFLVSFYNNEISEKSEIFDDQFSVERPDGSNFTLKIRSTKLEDSAMYFCASSVGMNTEAFFGQGTRLTVV.

The chain combines TRBV7-2 with TRBJ2-3; a possible D gene is TRBD2 (6 bases). V was pared by 6 bases and J by 6 bases, with 25 bases between. Per germline, CDR1 SGHTA and CDR2 FQGNSA. CDR3 length: 17 amino acids. CDR3 DNA: TGTGCCAGCAGACCCGGGACTGGGAAAATTAGGCAGGATACGCAGTATTTT. This sequence encodes CASRPGTGKIRQDTQYF.

The chain employs TRBV4-3 and TRBJ2-3, with 12 bases fitting TRBD2. Germline CDR1 is LGHNA and CDR2 is YSLEER. Trimming took 4 bases from V and 5 from J; bases not matched to a gene: 10. The CDR3 is 17 amino acids. CDR3 region: CASSRNLLAGGGDTQYF. The CDR3 region has the DNA TGCGCCAGCAGCCGCAACCTACTAGCGGGAGGAGGAGATACGCAGTATTTT.

The gene calls are TRBV5-6 and TRBJ2-2; D not certain. Germline CDR1 is SGHDT and CDR2 is YYEEEE. The V and J ends lost 3 bases and 8 bases respectively, with 11 bases between them. The CDR3 length is 13 residues. For the CDR3, the DNA is TGTGCCAGCAGCTCCACTGTGGGAGGGGAGCTGTTTTTT. Amino acids: CASSSTVGGELFF.

The V call is TRBV7-3, the J call TRBJ1-1; D unresolved. Germline CDR1 reads SGHTA; CDR2 reads FQGTGA. V was shortened by 4 bases and J by 0 bases, with 12 bases between the two germline ends. The CDR3 runs 15 residues. CDR3 protein: CASSSRRALNTEAFF. CDR3 nucleotides: TGTGCCAGCAGCTCAAGGCGAGCCTTGAACACTGAAGCTTTCTTT.

The chain couples TRBV7-3 to TRBJ2-2, with 11 bases identical to TRBD2. Trimming at V came to 2 bases and at J to 3 bases, leaving 2 bases not matched to a gene. This CDR3 region has 16 residues. From germline, CDR1 is SGHTA and CDR2 FQGTGA. The DNA of the CDR3 is TGTGCCAGCAGCTTACGTAGCGGGAGGGACACCGGGGAGCTGTTTTTT. Protein product: CASSLRSGRDTGELFF.

A few counts support this clone. The chain links TRBV27 to TRBJ1-6; TRBD1 matches 10 bases. Trimming removed 6 bases from V and 7 bases from J; junction bases left unmatched: 6. This CDR3 comprises 15 residues. Germline V gene sequence: CDR1 MNHEY, CDR2 SMNVEV (reference sequence). The CDR3 sequence is CASRPGQGINSPLHF. For the CDR3, the DNA is TGTGCCAGCAGGCCGGGACAGGGGATAAATTCACCCCTCCACTTT.

V and J are TRBV6-5 and TRBJ2-4; 7 nucleotides align to TRBD1. The germline V gene has CDR1 MNHEY and CDR2 SVGAGI. Trimming took 5 bases from V and 0 from J; bases not matched to a gene: 4. This CDR3 contains 15 residues. The CDR3 loop is CASSIRQGAKNIQYF. CDR3 DNA sequence: TGTGCCAGCAGTATCCGACAGGGAGCCAAAAACATTCAGTACTTC.

This rearrangement joins TRBV7-3 to TRBJ2-1; possibly TRBD1 for D (6 bases). Trimming cost V 5 bases and J 3 bases, with 11 bases left between them. From germline, CDR1 is SGHTA and CDR2 FQGTGA. The CDR3 is 14 amino acids. The CDR3 sequence: CASSTQGFYNEQFF. Written as DNA, the CDR3 is TGTGCCAGCAGCACCCAGGGGTTCTACAATGAGCAGTTCTTC.

This clone was found once. This chain uses TRBV5-1 with TRBJ2-2; the match to TRBD2 covers 8 bases. The CDR3 is 16 residues long. Germline-derived CDR1 and CDR2 are SGHRS and YFSETQ. With 0 bases clipped from V and 5 bases from J, the junction kept 6 bases outside the gene matches. CDR3 sequence reads: CASSLASGGTTGELFF. CDR3 DNA sequence: TGCGCCAGCAGCTTGGCCAGCGGGGGAACAACCGGGGAGCTGTTTTTT.